The 26 T cell receptor beta chains reported below all come from one sample, sequenced in a study of cytomegalovirus exposure and HLA in healthy donors. Researchers ran the PCR with 60 Vbeta and 13 Jbeta primers. Assay used: immunoSEQ multiplex PCR; TCRdb lists only in-frame clones, some missing. The sample has some 150,000 clones, 75% seen once. Sequencing was done on a sample of PBMCs. The receptors come from a man between 35 and 55 years old in good health and CMV-seronegative.

The chain uses TRBV28 and TRBJ2-2, with 9 nucleotides matching TRBD1. Germline CDR1 MDHEN, CDR2 SYDVKM. This CDR3 is built from 15 residues. The V and J ends lost 1 base and 4 bases, in that order; junction bases with no gene match: 1. CDR3 coding DNA: TGTGCCAGCAGTTTATTACAGGGGGCCACCGGGGAGCTGTTTTTT. Protein sequence: CASSLLQGATGELFF.

The DNA of the CDR3 is TGTGCCAGCACCTCCGGGGGGGGGAGCACTGAAGCTTTCTTT. Protein sequence: CASTSGGGSTEAFF. V usage is TRBV6-6 and J usage is TRBJ1-1; maybe TRBD1 (5 bases). V lost 7 bases and J 4 bases, leaving 16 bases between the germline ends. CDR1 MNHNY and CDR2 SVGAGI come from the germline V gene (reference sequence). The CDR3 runs 14 residues.

This sequence joins TRBV6-1 and TRBJ2-7, with 8 bases identical to TRBD1. Germline V gene sequence: CDR1 MNHNS, CDR2 SASEGT. J gave up 4 bases and V 7 bases, and 9 bases lay outside the gene matches. CDR3 length: 14 residues. The CDR3 spells CASIFTGGYYEQYF. For the CDR3, the DNA is TGTGCCAGCATATTTACAGGGGGGTATTACGAGCAGTACTTC.

The gene calls are TRBV6-5 and TRBJ1-1; tentatively, D is TRBD1 (5 bases). The CDR3 totals 15 residues. Germline V gene data show CDR1 as MNHEY and CDR2 as SVGAGI. Trimming shortened V by 5 bases and J by 0 bases, and 13 bases separated the two germline ends. CDR3 coding DNA: TGTGCCAGCAGTCCCCCGGAGGGGTTGAACACTGAAGCTTTCTTT. Its translation is CASSPPEGLNTEAFF.

The chain has TRBV4-3 and TRBJ2-3; D is possibly TRBD1 (6 bases). Germline lookup yields CDR1 LGHNA and CDR2 YSLEER. V dropped 1 base and J dropped 1 base, with 9 bases sitting between them. CDR3 size: 15 residues. In nucleotides, the CDR3 is TGCGCCAGCAGCCAAGCGGCAGGGGGCACAGATACGCAGTATTTT. This translates into CASSQAAGGTDTQYF.

The V call is TRBV10-3, the J call TRBJ2-7; D gene unclear. Trimming took off 0 bases at V and 3 bases at J, with 12 bases between the two ends. The CDR3 is 15 residues long. CDR1 and CDR2 from the germline V gene are ENHRY and SYGVKD. Here the CDR3 reads CAISESRAGFYEQYF. The DNA of the CDR3 is TGTGCCATCAGTGAGTCCCGCGCAGGTTTCTACGAGCAGTACTTC.

This sequence joins TRBV28 and TRBJ2-5, with a weak D call TRBD1 (6 bases). V lost 6 bases and J lost 4, with 15 bases in between. Per germline, CDR1 MDHEN and CDR2 SYDVKM. The CDR3 runs to 14 residues. The CDR3 nucleotides read TGTGCCAGCAGGGGGCAGGGGCTCCCAGAGACCCAGTACTTC. Amino acid sequence: CASRGQGLPETQYF. The full variable domain, its missing parts supplied by reference TRBV28 and TRBJ2-5, is DVKVTQSSRYLVKRTGEKVFLECVQDMDHENMFWYRQDPGLGLRLIYFSYDVKMKEKGDIPEGYSVSREKKERFSLILESASTNQTSMYLCASRGQGLPETQYFGPGTRLLVL.

The CDR3 DNA sequence: TGTGCCAGCAGCTTTCGACAGGGCTATGAAAAACTGTTTTTT. Protein sequence: CASSFRQGYEKLFF. The V and J genes are TRBV7-2 and TRBJ1-4; 7 positions agree with TRBD1. The CDR3 is 14 residues long. V was clipped by 3 bases and J by 6 bases; unmatched bases: 4. CDR1 and CDR2 from the germline V gene are SGHTA and FQGNSA. Based on the CDR3 plus reference TRBV7-2 and TRBJ1-4, the full variable domain is GAGVSQSPSNKVTEKGKDVELRCDPISGHTALYWYRQSLGQGLEFLIYFQGNSAPDKSGLPSDRFSAERTGGSVSTLTIQRTQQEDSAVYLCASSFRQGYEKLFFGSGTQLSVL.

The chain recombines TRBV19 with TRBJ1-5; D gene uncertain. The CDR3 runs 17 residues. V lost 4 bases, J lost 5 bases, and 21 bases lay in between. Germline V gene data show CDR1 as LNHDA and CDR2 as SQIVND (reference sequence). The CDR3 coding sequence is TGTGCCAGTAGTACCCTACTAATCCGGGCCGGGGATCAGCCCCAGCATTTT. Translating gives CASSTLLIRAGDQPQHF.

To note about this clone: Because it lacks the conserved phenylalanine or tryptophan at the end, this CDR3 is likely a read error. V and J are TRBV2 and TRBJ1-1, with 8 bases matching TRBD1. This CDR3 is built from 12 residues. V shed 11 bases and J 4 bases; nucleotides not matched to a gene: 6. The germline V gene has CDR1 SNHLY and CDR2 FYNNEI. The CDR3 DNA reads as TGTGCCGGCATGGGGACAGGCACTGAAGCTTTCGTT. Translated: CAGMGTGTEAFV.

V and J are TRBV13 and TRBJ2-7, with 9 positions matching TRBD2. Trimming removed 1 base from V and 2 bases from J; junction bases left unmatched: 6. The CDR3 consists of 16 residues. Germline values: CDR1 PRHDT, CDR2 FYEKMQ (reference sequence). CDR3 nucleotides: TGTGCCAGCAGCTTAGAAGTTGCGGGGGGGACCTACGAGCAGTACTTC. Amino acids: CASSLEVAGGTYEQYF.

This clone appeared once. This chain joins TRBV7-2 and TRBJ1-3; D might be TRBD1 (6 bases). The CDR3 spans 16 residues. Per the germline V gene, CDR1 is SGHTA and CDR2 is FQGNSA. Trimming removed 7 bases at V and 0 bases at J, with 16 bases between. The CDR3 bases are TGTGCCAGCATCGGATTACCGGACAGCTCTGGAAACACCATATATTTT. Encoded protein: CASIGLPDSSGNTIYF.

The chain links TRBV13 to TRBJ2-5, with 7 nucleotides matching TRBD2. The CDR3 has 14 residues. V shed 3 bases and J 7 bases; nucleotides not matched to a gene: 8. Germline assignment: CDR1 PRHDT and CDR2 FYEKMQ (reference sequence). In DNA form, the CDR3 reads TGTGCCAGCAGCTTCTATCGGGGCGGGGGGACCCAGTACTTC. Amino acid sequence: CASSFYRGGGTQYF.

Points on this clone: In the same sample, other DNA sequences code for this CDR3. The CDR3 bases are TGCGCCAGCAGCTTGGCCCAGGGCACTGAAGCTTTCTTT. Translation: CASSLAQGTEAFF. The chain employs TRBV5-1 and TRBJ1-1, with D perhaps matching TRBD1 (5 bases). The CDR3 has 13 residues. Trimming took 0 bases from V and 4 from J, leaving 7 bases between them. Looked up from germline, CDR1 is SGHRS and CDR2 is YFSETQ.

The chain combines TRBV6-1 with TRBJ2-7; tentatively, D is TRBD1 (6 bases). This CDR3 comprises 12 residues. In germline, CDR1 is MNHNS, CDR2 SASEGT. With 7 bases removed from V and 4 bases from J, the gap between germline ends came to 11 bases. As DNA, the CDR3 is TGTGCCAGCACCGACAGGTCGTACGAGCAGTACTTC. Protein sequence: CASTDRSYEQYF.

The chain recombines TRBV11-1 with TRBJ2-7; the match to TRBD1 covers 7 bases. Germline V lookup: CDR1 SGHAT, CDR2 FQDESV (reference sequence). This CDR3 spans 16 amino acids. Trimming removed 5 bases from V and 2 bases from J; junction bases left unmatched: 12. The DNA of the CDR3 is TGTGCCAGCAGCACTCCAGACAGGGTGCCCACCTACGAGCAGTACTTC. Translation gives CASSTPDRVPTYEQYF.

This chain connects TRBV4-2 to TRBJ1-2; 9 nucleotides agree with TRBD1. Per germline, CDR1 LGHNA and CDR2 YNFKEQ. The ends lost 6 bases at V and 7 bases at J; junction bases unmatched: 24. This CDR3 has 19 amino acids. CDR3 residues: CASRPRDGTGYSGGGGYTF. The CDR3 DNA reads as TGTGCCAGCAGACCAAGAGATGGGACAGGGTATTCGGGGGGGGGTGGCTACACCTTC.

V and J are TRBV5-4 and TRBJ2-1; 10 bases agree with TRBD1. The germline V gene has CDR1 SGHNT and CDR2 YYREEE (reference sequence). V gave up 7 bases and J gave up 3 bases; unmatched junction bases: 7. The CDR3 sequence is 15 residues long. The CDR3 DNA reads TGTGCCAGCGGCTCGGGACAGGGGAACTACAATGAGCAGTTCTTC. Translated: CASGSGQGNYNEQFF.

The gene calls are TRBV4-3 and TRBJ1-2; D unclear. This CDR3 has 14 residues. V lost 0 bases, J lost 8 bases, and 13 bases lay in between. In germline, CDR1 is LGHNA, CDR2 YSLEER. In DNA, the CDR3 is TGCGCCAGCAGCCAAGATGGCAAGTACACGGGCTACACCTTC. Translated, it gives CASSQDGKYTGYTF.

This clone was seen a few times. The V gene is TRBV19, the J gene TRBJ2-2, with D uncertain. V lost 8 bases to trimming and J lost 0 bases, with 13 bases between them. Germline values: CDR1 LNHDA, CDR2 SQIVND (reference sequence). The CDR3 is 15 amino acids. CDR3 protein: CASGVESANTGELFF. Here the CDR3 DNA reads TGTGCCAGTGGAGTGGAGTCGGCGAACACCGGGGAGCTGTTTTTT. Together with reference TRBV19 and TRBJ2-2, the CDR3 gives the full variable domain: DGGITQSPKYLFRKEGQNVTLSCEQNLNHDAMYWYRQDPGQGLRLIYYSQIVNDFQKGDIAEGYSVSREKKESFPLTVTSAQKNPTAFYLCASGVESANTGELFFGEGSRLTVL.

The chain employs TRBV5-1 and TRBJ2-4, with 9 bases lining up with TRBD2. Germline CDR1 is SGHRS and CDR2 is YFSETQ. The CDR3 length is 15 residues. V shed 2 bases, J shed 1 base, and the junction held 1 base outside the gene matches. CDR3 region: CASSFLAGAKNIQYF. CDR3 DNA sequence: TGCGCCAGCAGCTTTCTAGCGGGGGCCAAAAACATTCAGTACTTC.

This chain uses TRBV13 with TRBJ2-5; 8 bases map to TRBD1. The J call is uncertain, as TRBJ2-7 better fits the DNA end. CDR3 length equals 15 residues. Germline V CDR1 and CDR2: PRHDT, FYEKMQ (reference sequence). The CDR3: CASRPRDRQVYEQYF. The CDR3 DNA reads as TGTGCCAGCAGACCCCGGGACAGGCAGGTCTACGAGCAGTACTTC.

J is TRBJ2-6 and V is TRBV7-2; 8 bases are shared with TRBD1. V lost 5 bases to trimming and J lost 4 bases; unmatched junction nucleotides: 13. Germline CDR1 is SGHTA and CDR2 is FQGNSA. The CDR3 extends over 18 amino acids. The CDR3: CASSPRGGQAYGANVLTF. The CDR3 bases are TGTGCCAGCAGCCCCCGAGGGGGACAGGCATACGGGGCCAACGTCCTGACTTTC.

The chain joins TRBV6-5 to TRBJ1-2; D remains ambiguous. The CDR3 runs to 15 residues. In germline, CDR1 is MNHEY, CDR2 SVGAGI. V was clipped by 9 bases and J by 4 bases, with 21 bases between them. CDR3 nucleotide sequence: TGTGCCAGTTTGCCGGTTGCACTCCGGGGCTATGGCTACACCTTC. Translated, it gives CASLPVALRGYGYTF.

This clone was detected only once. This rearrangement joins TRBV27 to TRBJ2-3; D is perhaps TRBD2 (6 bases). The CDR3 loop spans 17 amino acids. In germline, CDR1 is MNHEY, CDR2 SMNVEV (reference sequence). Trimming left V 2 bases short and J 2 bases short, with 17 bases between. CDR3 nucleotide sequence: TGTGCCAGCAGTTTAACCCACCCCCGGGACTCCACAGATACGCAGTATTTT. Encoded protein: CASSLTHPRDSTDTQYF.

The J gene is TRBJ1-2, the V gene TRBV4-2; D is perhaps TRBD1 (6 bases). V lost 4 bases and J 0 bases, leaving 9 bases between the germline ends. CDR3 length: 14 amino acids. From germline, CDR1 is LGHNA and CDR2 YNFKEQ. The CDR3 bases are TGTGCCAGCAGCCCTCGGACAGCTAACTATGGCTACACCTTC. The encoded protein is CASSPRTANYGYTF.